This is a list of T cell receptor beta chains from one sample in a study of cytomegalovirus exposure and HLA in healthy donors. Clones were sequenced by immunoSEQ multiplex PCR, and TCRdb holds only the in-frame ones, with some missing. The data hold 250,000 to 350,000 clones, with more than 80% observed a single time. Input material: PBMCs. Every receptor here comes from a man aged 35-49 years in good health and CMV-seropositive. Each CDR3 is given with its conserved first and last residue. The order of the fields is J gene, clone size, D gene, V gene, CDR3 protein, CDR3 DNA. D genes are given only for firm matches. Only some rows state a clone size, as once, few, many or a class for expanded clones.

j_call: TRBJ1-2; clone_size: NA; d_call: NA; v_call: TRBV2; cdr3_aa: CASSARRQNYGYTF; cdr3_nt: TGTGCCAGCTCGGCCCGTCGACAGAACTATGGCTACACCTTC
j_call: TRBJ2-7; clone_size: once; d_call: TRBD1; v_call: TRBV25-1; cdr3_aa: CASSDPGQDIDYYEQYF; cdr3_nt: TGTGCCAGCAGTGACCCCGGACAGGATATTGATTACTACGAGCAGTACTTC
j_call: TRBJ1-1; clone_size: NA; d_call: NA; v_call: TRBV19; cdr3_aa: CATRVEGVASRAFF; cdr3_nt: TGTGCCACCCGAGTTGAGGGGGTAGCGAGTCGAGCTTTCTTT
j_call: TRBJ2-3; clone_size: NA; d_call: TRBD2; v_call: TRBV5-5; cdr3_aa: CASSSVAGGPSTDTQYF; cdr3_nt: TGTGCCAGCAGCTCGGTAGCGGGAGGGCCCTCCACAGATACGCAGTATTTT
j_call: TRBJ1-5; clone_size: NA; d_call: NA; v_call: TRBV29-1; cdr3_aa: CSVREEQGPDQPQHF; cdr3_nt: TGCAGCGTCAGAGAGGAACAGGGCCCCGATCAGCCCCAGCATTTT
j_call: TRBJ2-5; clone_size: NA; d_call: TRBD2; v_call: TRBV27; cdr3_aa: CASSLSGLAGETQYF; cdr3_nt: TGTGCCAGCAGTTTATCAGGACTAGCGGGAGAGACCCAGTACTTC
j_call: TRBJ2-7; clone_size: NA; d_call: NA; v_call: TRBV4-1; cdr3_aa: CASSQPGGWEQYF; cdr3_nt: TGCGCCAGCAGCCAACCGGGGGGCTGGGAGCAGTACTTC
j_call: TRBJ2-2; clone_size: NA; d_call: NA; v_call: TRBV12-5; cdr3_aa: CASGPKRGRLLRGRASGELFF; cdr3_nt: TGTGCTAGTGGTCCAAAGAGGGGGAGGCTTTTGAGGGGGAGGGCCTCCGGGGAGCTGTTTTTT
j_call: TRBJ2-7; clone_size: NA; d_call: TRBD1; v_call: TRBV10-1; cdr3_aa: CASSESLGQGYEQYF; cdr3_nt: TGCGCCAGCAGTGAGTCCTTGGGACAGGGATACGAGCAGTACTTC
j_call: TRBJ2-7; clone_size: NA; d_call: TRBD2; v_call: TRBV5-4; cdr3_aa: CASSLVREGGQYF; cdr3_nt: TGTGCCAGCAGCTTGGTTAGGGAGGGTGGGCAGTACTTC
j_call: TRBJ1-4; clone_size: NA; d_call: NA; v_call: TRBV7-9; cdr3_aa: CASSPSSATNEKLFF; cdr3_nt: TGTGCCAGCAGCCCCTCCTCTGCAACTAATGAAAAACTGTTTTTT
j_call: TRBJ2-7; clone_size: NA; d_call: TRBD2; v_call: TRBV27; cdr3_aa: CASSLEAGGVHEQYF; cdr3_nt: TGTGCCAGCAGTTTGGAGGCGGGAGGGGTCCACGAGCAGTACTTC
j_call: TRBJ2-5; clone_size: once; d_call: NA; v_call: TRBV27; cdr3_aa: CASSFRASGQETQYF; cdr3_nt: TGTGCCAGCAGTTTCCGTGCTAGTGGCCAAGAGACCCAGTACTTC
j_call: TRBJ2-7; clone_size: NA; d_call: NA; v_call: TRBV28; cdr3_aa: CASIPQGWGEQYF; cdr3_nt: TGTGCCAGCATCCCCCAGGGATGGGGCGAGCAGTACTTC
j_call: TRBJ1-1; clone_size: NA; d_call: NA; v_call: TRBV11-1; cdr3_aa: CATAGWGHTEAFF; cdr3_nt: TGTGCCACCGCGGGGTGGGGACACACTGAAGCTTTCTTT
j_call: TRBJ2-7; clone_size: NA; d_call: TRBD1; v_call: TRBV23-1; cdr3_aa: CASSHQDRVYEQYF; cdr3_nt: TGCGCCAGCAGTCACCAGGACAGGGTCTACGAGCAGTACTTC
j_call: TRBJ2-3; clone_size: NA; d_call: TRBD2; v_call: TRBV7-2; cdr3_aa: CASSTRTSGSTDTQYF; cdr3_nt: TGTGCCAGCAGCACCAGGACTAGCGGCTCCACAGATACGCAGTATTTT
j_call: TRBJ1-2; clone_size: NA; d_call: TRBD1; v_call: TRBV6-5; cdr3_aa: CASSYGRDRGYGYTF; cdr3_nt: TGTGCCAGCAGTTACGGCCGGGACAGGGGCTATGGCTACACCTTC
j_call: TRBJ2-3; clone_size: NA; d_call: NA; v_call: TRBV7-6; cdr3_aa: CASSLRPLRGTDTQYF; cdr3_nt: TGTGCCAGCAGCTTACGGCCATTGAGGGGCACAGATACGCAGTATTTT
j_call: TRBJ2-7; clone_size: NA; d_call: NA; v_call: TRBV7-9; cdr3_aa: CSSRGPGHLSYEQYF; cdr3_nt: TGTTCCAGCAGGGGACCGGGACACCTGTCCTACGAGCAGTACTTC
j_call: TRBJ2-7; clone_size: NA; d_call: TRBD2; v_call: TRBV28; cdr3_aa: CASTSGGPGYEQYF; cdr3_nt: TGTGCCAGCACCTCGGGAGGTCCTGGGTACGAGCAGTACTTC
j_call: TRBJ1-1; clone_size: NA; d_call: NA; v_call: TRBV28; cdr3_aa: CASKPRARGNTEAFF; cdr3_nt: TGTGCCAGCAAGCCAAGGGCCAGGGGCAACACTGAAGCTTTCTTT
j_call: TRBJ2-7; clone_size: NA; d_call: TRBD1; v_call: TRBV7-2; cdr3_aa: CASSSFGQGIGYEQYF; cdr3_nt: TGTGCCAGCAGCTCCTTCGGACAGGGGATCGGCTACGAGCAGTACTTC
j_call: TRBJ2-2; clone_size: NA; d_call: TRBD2; v_call: TRBV7-9; cdr3_aa: CASSPRLAGVNLNTGELFF; cdr3_nt: TGTGCCAGCAGCCCACGACTAGCGGGAGTTAACCTAAACACCGGGGAGCTGTTTTTT